This T cell receptor (beta chain) was recorded in a study of control samples from healthy donors and cancer patients. Sequenced by immunoSEQ multiplex PCR; TCRdb stores in-frame clones only, minus some. Here the sample spans 100,000 or so clones, around 83% being singletons. The germline CDR1 and CDR2 sequences are MRHNA and SNTAGT. This CDR3 spans 13 amino acids. The germline V and J ends were trimmed by 3 bases and 11 bases, with 16 bases remaining between them. The clonotype originates from a woman between 50 and 59 years old in good health. Sequenced input: blood. V is TRBV6-4 and J is TRBJ1-1; D is possibly TRBD1 (5 bases). The CDR3 coding sequence is TGTGCCAGCAGTGAGGGGCCCCGCGGTGAGGCTTTCTTT. Translation gives CASSEGPRGEAFF.